The clone carrying this T cell receptor beta chain has only one observation. RNA extraction was followed by reverse transcription into cDNA, which acted as the sequencing template. Produced via immunoSEQ multiplex PCR; TCRdb's table is partial and in-frame only. The data contain more than 150,000 clones, 45% to 65% of them seen just once; the ten biggest clones take up less than 3.5%. Treatment meaning: oral pan-JAK inhibitor, 5-10 mg twice daily. This sample is part of a study of CD8+ T cells in alopecia areata. CDR1 is SQVTM and CDR2 is ANQGSEA in the germline V gene. V lost 4 bases to trimming and J lost 8 bases; unmatched junction nucleotides: 6. The CDR3 runs to 13 residues.

V and J are TRBV29-1 and TRBJ1-4, with TRBD1 matching 8 bases. The clonotype originates from a human donor with alopecia areata. The material was CD4+ T cells sorted from blood, obtained at week 4, from a patient treated with tofacitinib. In DNA, the CDR3 is TGCAGCGTTGCCCAGGGGGCTGACGAAAAACTGTTTTTT. It translates to CSVAQGADEKLFF.